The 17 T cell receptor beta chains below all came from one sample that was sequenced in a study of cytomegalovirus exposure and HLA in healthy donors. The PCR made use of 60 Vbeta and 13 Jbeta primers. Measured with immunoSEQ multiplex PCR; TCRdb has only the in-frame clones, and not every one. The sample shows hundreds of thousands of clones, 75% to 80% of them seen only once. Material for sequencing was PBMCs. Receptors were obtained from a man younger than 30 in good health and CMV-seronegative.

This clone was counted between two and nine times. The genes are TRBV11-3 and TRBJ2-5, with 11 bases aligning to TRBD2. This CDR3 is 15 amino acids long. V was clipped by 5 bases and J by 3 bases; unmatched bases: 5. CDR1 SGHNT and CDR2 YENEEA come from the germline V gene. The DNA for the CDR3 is TGTGCCAGCAGCCCCCGACTAGCGGGGAAAGAGACCCAGTACTTC. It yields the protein CASSPRLAGKETQYF.

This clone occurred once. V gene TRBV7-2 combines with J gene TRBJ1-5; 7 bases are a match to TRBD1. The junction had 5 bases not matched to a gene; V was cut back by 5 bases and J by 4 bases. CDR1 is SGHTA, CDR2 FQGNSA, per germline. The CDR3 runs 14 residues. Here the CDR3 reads CASSKGTVNQPQHF. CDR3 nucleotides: TGTGCCAGCAGCAAAGGGACAGTGAATCAGCCCCAGCATTTT.

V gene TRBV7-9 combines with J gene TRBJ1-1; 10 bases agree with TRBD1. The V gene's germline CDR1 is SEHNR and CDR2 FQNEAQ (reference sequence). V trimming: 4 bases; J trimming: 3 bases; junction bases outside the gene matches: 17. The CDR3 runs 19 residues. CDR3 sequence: CASSSLGGDRGTMHTEAFF. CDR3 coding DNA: TGTGCCAGCAGCTCTCTCGGGGGGGACAGGGGTACAATGCACACTGAAGCTTTCTTT.

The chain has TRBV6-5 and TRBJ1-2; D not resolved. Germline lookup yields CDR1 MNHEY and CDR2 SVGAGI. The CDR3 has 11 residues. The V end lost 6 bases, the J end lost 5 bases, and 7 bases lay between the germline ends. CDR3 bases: TGTGCCAGCAGCAATGAGTATGGCTACACCTTC. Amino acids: CASSNEYGYTF.

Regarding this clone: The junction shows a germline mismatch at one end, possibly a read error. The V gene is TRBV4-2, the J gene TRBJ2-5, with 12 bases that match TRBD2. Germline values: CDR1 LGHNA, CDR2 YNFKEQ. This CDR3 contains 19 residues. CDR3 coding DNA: TGTGCCAGCAGCCAAGATTTGGGGCTAGCGGGAGGGCCGGAGGAGACCCGGTACTTC. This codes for CASSQDLGLAGGPEETRYF.

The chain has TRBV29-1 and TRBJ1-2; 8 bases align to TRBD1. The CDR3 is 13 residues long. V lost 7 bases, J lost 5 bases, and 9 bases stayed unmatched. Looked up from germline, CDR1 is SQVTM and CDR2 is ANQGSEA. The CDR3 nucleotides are TGCAGCGCTGACAGGGGAGGGGTGTATGGCTACACCTTC. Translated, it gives CSADRGGVYGYTF.

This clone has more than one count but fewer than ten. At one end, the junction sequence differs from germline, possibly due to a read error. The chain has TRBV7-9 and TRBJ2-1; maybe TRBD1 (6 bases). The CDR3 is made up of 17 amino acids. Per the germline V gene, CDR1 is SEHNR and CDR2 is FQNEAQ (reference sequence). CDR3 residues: CASSLATGSHTYNEQFF. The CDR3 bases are TGTGCCAGCAGCCTAGCTACAGGGTCCCATACATACAATGAGCAGTTCTTC.

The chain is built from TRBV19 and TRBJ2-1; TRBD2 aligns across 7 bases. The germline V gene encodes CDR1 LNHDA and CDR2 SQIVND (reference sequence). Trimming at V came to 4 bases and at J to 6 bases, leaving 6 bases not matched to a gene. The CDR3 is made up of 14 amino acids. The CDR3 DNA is TGTGCCAGTAGTACATGGACTAGTCGCAATGAGCAGTTCTTC. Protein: CASSTWTSRNEQFF.

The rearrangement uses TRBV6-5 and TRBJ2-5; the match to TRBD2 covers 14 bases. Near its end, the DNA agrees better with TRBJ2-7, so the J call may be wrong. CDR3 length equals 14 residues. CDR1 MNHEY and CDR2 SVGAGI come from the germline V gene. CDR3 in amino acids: CASSSGLAGVEQYF. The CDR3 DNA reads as TGTGCCAGCAGTTCGGGACTAGCGGGAGTCGAGCAGTACTTC.

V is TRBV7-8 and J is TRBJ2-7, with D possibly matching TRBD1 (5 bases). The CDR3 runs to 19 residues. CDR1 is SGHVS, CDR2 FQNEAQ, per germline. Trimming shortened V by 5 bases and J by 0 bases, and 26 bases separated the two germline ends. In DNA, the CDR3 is TGTGCCAGCAGCCCTCGGGCTCGAGCGAGACAGAGAAGCTCCTACGAGCAGTACTTC. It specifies CASSPRARARQRSSYEQYF.

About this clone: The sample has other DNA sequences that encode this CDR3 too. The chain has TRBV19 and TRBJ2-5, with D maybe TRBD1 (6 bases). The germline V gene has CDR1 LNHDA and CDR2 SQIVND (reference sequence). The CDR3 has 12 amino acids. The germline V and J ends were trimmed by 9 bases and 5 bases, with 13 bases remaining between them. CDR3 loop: CASSTQGETQYF. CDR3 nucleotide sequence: TGTGCCAGCAGCACTCAGGGGGAGACCCAGTACTTC.

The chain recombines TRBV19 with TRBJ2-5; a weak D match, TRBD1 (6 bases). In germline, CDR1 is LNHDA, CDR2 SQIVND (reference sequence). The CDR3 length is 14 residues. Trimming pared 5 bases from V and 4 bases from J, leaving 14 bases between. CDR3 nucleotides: TGTGCCAGTAGTCCGACATTAGGGGGAGAGACCCAGTACTTC. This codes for CASSPTLGGETQYF.

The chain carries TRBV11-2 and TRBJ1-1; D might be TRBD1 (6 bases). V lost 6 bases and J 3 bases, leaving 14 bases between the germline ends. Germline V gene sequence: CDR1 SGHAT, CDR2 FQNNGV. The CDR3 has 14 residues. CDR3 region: CASSLQGPDTEAFF. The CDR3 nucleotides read TGTGCCAGCAGTCTACAGGGTCCGGACACTGAAGCTTTCTTT.

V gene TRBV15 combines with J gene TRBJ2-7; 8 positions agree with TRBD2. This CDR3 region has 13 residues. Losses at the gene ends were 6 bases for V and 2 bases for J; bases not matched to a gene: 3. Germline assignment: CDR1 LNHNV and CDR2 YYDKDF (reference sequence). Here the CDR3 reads CATRSGGTYEQYF. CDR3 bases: TGTGCCACCAGAAGCGGGGGAACCTACGAGCAGTACTTC.

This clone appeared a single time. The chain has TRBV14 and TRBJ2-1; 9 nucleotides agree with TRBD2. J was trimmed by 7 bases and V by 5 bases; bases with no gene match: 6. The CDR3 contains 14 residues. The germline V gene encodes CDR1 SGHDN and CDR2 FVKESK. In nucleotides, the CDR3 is TGTGCCAGCAGCTATGAGCGGGAGGTGAATGAGCAGTTCTTC. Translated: CASSYEREVNEQFF.

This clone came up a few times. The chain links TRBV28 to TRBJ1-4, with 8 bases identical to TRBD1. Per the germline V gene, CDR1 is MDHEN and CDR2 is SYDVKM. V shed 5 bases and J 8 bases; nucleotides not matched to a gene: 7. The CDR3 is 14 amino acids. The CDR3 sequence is CASSPGQVPEKLFF. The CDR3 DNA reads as TGTGCCAGCAGTCCGGGACAGGTTCCCGAAAAACTGTTTTTT.

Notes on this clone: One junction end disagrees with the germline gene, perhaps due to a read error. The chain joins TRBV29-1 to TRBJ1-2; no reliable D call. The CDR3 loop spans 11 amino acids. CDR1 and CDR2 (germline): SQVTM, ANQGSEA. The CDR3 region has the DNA TGCAGCGGTGAAGTGGAGGGTGGCTACACCTTC. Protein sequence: CSGEVEGGYTF.